The clone carrying this T cell receptor (beta chain) was detected ten times or more. Its antigen is undetermined. These data belong to a study of spatial heterogeneity in lung cancer. In the study overall: A T cell module score from matched bulk RNA-seq correlated strongly with TCR transcript counts in tumor regions. Study-wide points: For expanded intratumoral alpha and beta TCRs, counts tracked tumor mutation counts.

Every molecule of TCR cDNA had its own unique molecular identifier. Via MiXCR, TCRdb re-called the 5' RACE reads, giving one row per CDR3 protein. The table has approximately 6,700 distinct CDR3 sequences, approximately 1.2% seen once. This CDR3 is built from 14 residues. CDR1 is SQVTM, CDR2 ANQGSEA, per germline. The trim removed 7 bases at V and 4 bases at J, leaving 6 bases unmatched. The time point denotes: sample taken at primary tumor resection. Patients with untreated early-stage non-small cell lung cancer, numbering around 71, were the donors. Unsorted whole RNA from tumor, nontumor lung or frozen PBMC underwent sequencing.

The specimen comprised lung tumor tissue, sampled at surgery. The origin of this receptor is a male donor with early-stage non-small cell lung cancer. The chain carries TRBV29-1 and TRBJ2-1, with 11 positions matching TRBD2. This CDR3 is CSDAGLAVYNEQFF. CDR3 in DNA: TGCAGCGACGCGGGACTAGCGGTATACAATGAGCAGTTCTTC.